These 9 T cell receptor beta chains were all obtained from the same sample, sequenced in a study of T cells after yellow fever vaccination. TCRdb recomputed calls from the 5' RACE reads with MiXCR, one row per CDR3 protein. In the table there are 150,000 to 200,000 distinct CDR3 sequences, 9.3% of which are singletons. The input for sequencing was CD8+ T cells sorted from PBMCs, taken 45 days after the yellow fever booster vaccination. The receptor source for this set is a man younger than 35 who received the YFV17D yellow fever vaccine.

This clonotype was counted only a few times. This chain connects TRBV12-3 or TRBV12-4 to TRBJ2-4; maybe TRBD1 (6 bases). The CDR3 loop spans 14 amino acids. V was trimmed by 3 bases and J by 5 bases, leaving 11 bases between them. The chain's CDR3 is CASSFFQGQNIQYF. The CDR3, as DNA: TGTGCCAGCAGTTTTTTTCAGGGGCAAAACATTCAGTACTTC.

The V gene is TRBV4-1, the J gene TRBJ2-3; D could derive from TRBD1 or TRBD2 (5 bases each). Germline V gene lookup returns CDR1 MGHRA and CDR2 YSYEKL. The CDR3 loop spans 15 amino acids. The ends were cut back, 1 base at V and 6 bases at J, with 14 bases in the middle. The CDR3 reads CASSQGRGRYDTQYF. The CDR3 DNA reads as TGCGCCAGCAGCCAAGGTCGGGGCAGGTACGATACGCAGTATTTT.

The V call is TRBV20-1, the J call TRBJ2-7; 9 bases fit TRBD1. CDR3 length: 13 residues. Germline loops: CDR1 DFQATT, CDR2 SNEGSKA (reference sequence). Germline trimming cut 5 bases from V and 3 bases from J; bases unmatched to any gene: 5. The CDR3 region is CSARQGVNYEQYF. CDR3 bases: TGCAGTGCTCGACAGGGGGTGAACTACGAGCAGTACTTC.

Only a few counts were recorded for this clonotype. The chain carries TRBV19 and TRBJ1-2; possible D gene TRBD1, 6 bases. The CDR3 is 13 residues long. The germline gives CDR1 LNHDA, CDR2 SQIVND (reference sequence). Trimming cost V 7 bases and J 0 bases, with 9 bases left between them. The CDR3 nucleotides are TGTGCCAGTACCTGGACAGCTAACTATGGCTACACCTTC. This encodes CASTWTANYGYTF.

This clonotype has ten or more counts. The CDR3 sequence is CASSQVGQGGTEQFF. The DNA for the CDR3 is TGCGCCAGCAGCCAAGTCGGACAGGGGGGGACTGAGCAGTTCTTC. J is TRBJ2-1 and V is TRBV4-1; 10 positions agree with TRBD1. The V segment lost 1 base and the J segment 9 bases; nucleotides outside the gene matches: 6. CDR3 length: 15 residues. The germline V gene has CDR1 MGHRA and CDR2 YSYEKL.

The chain combines TRBV7-6 with TRBJ2-5; no definite D call. The germline V gene encodes CDR1 SGHVS and CDR2 FNYEAQ. Deletions cut 7 bases from V and 3 bases from J, with 18 bases between. This CDR3 comprises 15 residues. The CDR3 region has the DNA TGTGCCAGCACCCCCGGTTGGCGTAGAAAAGAGACCCAGTACTTC. It codes for CASTPGWRRKETQYF.

The DNA for the CDR3 is TGTGCCAGCAGTGATGGGACAGGGGCCCCGGATACGCAGTATTTT. Its translation: CASSDGTGAPDTQYF. The chain couples TRBV2 to TRBJ2-3; 10 bases fit TRBD1. CDR1 SNHLY and CDR2 FYNNEI come from the germline V gene. V trimming: 3 bases; J trimming: 6 bases; junction bases outside the gene matches: 6. CDR3 length: 15 residues.

This clonotype occurred a few times. The chain recombines TRBV4-1 with TRBJ2-5; TRBD1 matches at 10 bases. The CDR3 is 15 amino acids. The junction had 7 bases not matched to a gene; V was cut back by 5 bases and J by 4 bases. Germline V gene data show CDR1 as MGHRA and CDR2 as YSYEKL. Here the CDR3 reads CASSEDRGKAETQYF. As DNA, the CDR3 is TGCGCCAGCAGCGAGGACAGGGGGAAAGCAGAGACCCAGTACTTC.

This clonotype has ten or more counts. The rearrangement joins TRBV12-3 or TRBV12-4 to TRBJ2-5, with TRBD2 matching 7 bases. V lost 6 bases to trimming and J lost 5 bases; unmatched junction nucleotides: 6. This CDR3 has 13 amino acids. The CDR3 region has the DNA TGTGCCAGCAGCCCCAGCGGGGTCGAGACCCAGTACTTC. Its translation: CASSPSGVETQYF.